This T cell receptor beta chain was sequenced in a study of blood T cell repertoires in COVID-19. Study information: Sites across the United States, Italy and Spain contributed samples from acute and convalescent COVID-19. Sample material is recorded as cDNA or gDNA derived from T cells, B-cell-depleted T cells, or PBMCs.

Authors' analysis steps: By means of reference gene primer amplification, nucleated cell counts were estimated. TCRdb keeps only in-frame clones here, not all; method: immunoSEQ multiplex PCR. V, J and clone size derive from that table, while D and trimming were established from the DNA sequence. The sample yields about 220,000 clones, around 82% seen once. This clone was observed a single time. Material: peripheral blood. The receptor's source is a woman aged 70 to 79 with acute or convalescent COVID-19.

CDR3 sequence (DNA): TGTGCCTGGAGTCTCCGCGCGGGAACCCAGTACTTC. Translating gives CAWSLRAGTQYF. The V call is TRBV30, the J call TRBJ2-5; D possibly corresponds to TRBD2 (6 bases). V shed 2 bases and J shed 8 bases, with 12 bases lying between them. Germline CDR1 GTSNPN, CDR2 SVGIG (reference sequence). The CDR3 is 12 amino acids.